A selection of T cell receptor beta chains follows, all from one sample in a study of a mutant IDH1 vaccine in newly diagnosed glioma. These receptors' antigens are unknown. The protocol was immunoSEQ multiplex PCR, while the TCRdb copy is restricted to in-frame clones and leaves out a portion. The repertoire has roughly 30,000 clones, about 85% of them found once; the top ten carry less than 3.5%. The sequencing here drew on peripheral blood mononuclear cells (PBMCs), taken from a glioma patient whose treatment included an IDH1 peptide vaccine. The receptors were gathered from a woman between 35 and 50 years old with glioma. Some clones in this sample may be carry-over from other donors' samples. The CDR3 runs from the conserved cysteine through the conserved F or W. D genes are given only for firm matches. Rows may omit the clone size; those that give it use once, few, many or a size class.

abundance	d_gene	v_gene	j_gene	CDR3aa	CDR3nt
.	.	TRBV4-2	TRBJ2-3	CASSLGGADTQYF	TGTGCCAGCAGCCTGGGGGGAGCGGATACGCAGTATTTT
.	.	TRBV7-6	TRBJ2-2	CASSLVGAPNTGELFF	TGTGCCAGCAGCTTAGTTGGGGCCCCGAACACCGGGGAGCTGTTTTTT
.	.	TRBV28	TRBJ1-1	CASSPAREGYTEAFF	TGTGCCAGCAGCCCAGCCAGAGAAGGGTACACTGAAGCTTTCTTT
.	.	TRBV7-9	TRBJ2-6	CASSSSRGPNSGANVLTF	TGTGCCAGCAGCTCCTCCCGGGGGCCAAACTCTGGGGCCAACGTCCTGACTTTC
.	.	TRBV10-3	TRBJ2-1	CAISGGNNEQFF	TGTGCCATCAGTGGAGGCAACAATGAGCAGTTCTTC
.	.	TRBV19	TRBJ1-5	CASSIDPRRPNQPQHF	TGTGCCAGTAGTATAGATCCGAGGCGACCCAATCAGCCCCAGCATTTT
.	.	TRBV6-6	TRBJ1-5	CASSRPERADQPQHF	TGTGCCAGCAGTCGACCTGAGAGGGCGGATCAGCCCCAGCATTTT
.	.	TRBV5-1	TRBJ1-2	CASSFQEAYGYTF	TGCGCCAGCAGCTTCCAGGAGGCCTATGGCTACACCTTC
.	.	TRBV27	TRBJ1-2	CASSLRPLGYGYTF	TGTGCCAGCAGTTTACGGCCCCTTGGCTATGGCTACACCTTC
once	TRBD1	TRBV19	TRBJ2-7	CASSPTDRGVYYEQYF	TGTGCCAGTAGCCCAACCGACAGGGGAGTTTACTACGAGCAGTACTTC
.	.	TRBV2	TRBJ1-2	CASSGWDPDYGYTF	TGTGCCAGCAGTGGGTGGGATCCAGACTATGGCTACACCTTC
.	TRBD2	TRBV7-8	TRBJ2-4	CASSLASGLAGAQYF	TGTGCCAGCAGCTTAGCCTCGGGACTAGCGGGGGCCCAGTACTTC
.	TRBD2	TRBV9	TRBJ2-1	CASSVGRAGGYNEQFF	TGTGCCAGCAGCGTCGGGAGGGCGGGGGGCTACAATGAGCAGTTCTTC
.	.	TRBV6-4	TRBJ1-1	CASSDRDNTEAFF	TGTGCCAGCAGTGACCGGGACAACACTGAAGCTTTCTTT
.	.	TRBV13	TRBJ1-2	CASRQNAGSNYGYTF	TGTGCCAGCAGACAAAACGCAGGGTCTAACTATGGCTACACCTTC